These 25 T cell receptor beta chains were sequenced from one sample in a study of blood T cell repertoires in COVID-19. Produced via immunoSEQ multiplex PCR; TCRdb's table is partial and in-frame only. The sample has 150,000 to 190,000 clones; roughly four fifths are singletons. The sequencing input was PBMCs or T cells enriched from blood (not recorded which). The receptors were sampled from a man in his forties or fifties who had recovered from COVID-19.

V is TRBV19 and J is TRBJ1-2; D remains unclear. Germline V CDR1 and CDR2: LNHDA, SQIVND (reference sequence). CDR3 size: 13 residues. V was shortened by 3 bases and J by 0 bases, with 5 bases between the two germline ends. The CDR3 nucleotides read TGTGCCAGTAGTATTATAGCTAACTATGGCTACACCTTC. This sequence encodes CASSIIANYGYTF.

The rearrangement joins TRBV11-2 to TRBJ1-6; TRBD1 is a possible D gene (6 bases). CDR1 SGHAT and CDR2 FQNNGV come from the germline V gene. The ends were cut back, 1 base at V and 7 bases at J, with 11 bases in the middle. The CDR3 loop spans 15 amino acids. CDR3 DNA: TGTGCCAGCAGCTTAGTGGGGCAGGGGAATTCACCCCTCCACTTT. Translating it yields CASSLVGQGNSPLHF.

This chain joins TRBV4-2 and TRBJ2-3, with 9 bases identical to TRBD2. Germline V gene lookup returns CDR1 LGHNA and CDR2 YNFKEQ. V lost 0 bases and J lost 5; bases outside the gene matches: 12. This CDR3 is 18 amino acids long. The CDR3 reads CASSQDPGGGGALDTQYF. As DNA, the CDR3 is TGTGCCAGCAGCCAAGATCCCGGGGGCGGGGGGGCCCTAGATACGCAGTATTTT.

V is TRBV19 and J is TRBJ1-1; D might be TRBD1 (5 bases). This CDR3 region has 16 residues. Germline V gene lookup returns CDR1 LNHDA and CDR2 SQIVND (reference sequence). V was pared by 5 bases and J by 4 bases, with 20 bases between. The CDR3 bases are TGTGCCAGTAGTCCCCGGGGTGTGGGGAGGGGCACTGAAGCTTTCTTT. Amino acid sequence: CASSPRGVGRGTEAFF.

The V and J genes are TRBV3-1 (or the pseudogene TRBV3-2) and TRBJ2-2; D not resolved. The germline V and J ends were trimmed by 2 bases and 1 base, with 8 bases remaining between them. The CDR3 loop spans 15 amino acids. Germline V gene data show CDR1 as LGHDT and CDR2 as YNNKEL (reference sequence). The CDR3 sequence is CASSQSVLNTGELFF. The CDR3 coding sequence is TGTGCCAGCAGCCAATCAGTTTTGAACACCGGGGAGCTGTTTTTT.

This clone showed up just once. CDR3 sequence: CASSLGVGGLGETQYF. The DNA of the CDR3 is TGTGCCAGCAGCTTAGGGGTGGGAGGGTTAGGAGAGACCCAGTACTTC. The genes are TRBV7-3 and TRBJ2-5, with 7 bases fitting TRBD2. The CDR3 loop spans 16 amino acids. Germline values: CDR1 SGHTA, CDR2 FQGTGA. The ends lost 2 bases at V and 4 bases at J; junction bases unmatched: 10.

The J gene is TRBJ1-2, the V gene TRBV3-1 (or the pseudogene TRBV3-2); D uncertain. Trimming pared 0 bases from V and 9 bases from J, leaving 8 bases between. This CDR3 is 12 amino acids long. Germline values: CDR1 LGHDT, CDR2 YNNKEL (reference sequence). CDR3: CASSQDTWRYTF. DNA for the CDR3: TGTGCCAGCAGCCAAGATACGTGGCGCTACACCTTC.

This chain connects TRBV7-9 to TRBJ1-4; no clear D gene. V lost 3 bases and J lost 4, with 6 bases in between. The CDR3 is 13 amino acids. From germline, CDR1 is SEHNR and CDR2 FQNEAQ (reference sequence). The CDR3 is CASSLGDNEKLFF. CDR3 nucleotide sequence: TGTGCCAGCAGCTTGGGAGATAATGAAAAACTGTTTTTT.

The chain uses TRBV7-2 and TRBJ1-6; no definite D call. V lost 0 bases, J lost 6 bases, and 9 bases lay in between. The germline gives CDR1 SGHTA, CDR2 FQGNSA. This CDR3 has 15 residues. The DNA for the CDR3 is TGTGCCAGCAGCTTAGCGTGGGAGGGTAATTCACCCCTCCACTTT. It is translated as CASSLAWEGNSPLHF. The variable domain in full, with the rest retrieved from reference TRBV7-2 and TRBJ1-6, is GAGVSQSPSNKVTEKGKDVELRCDPISGHTALYWYRQSLGQGLEFLIYFQGNSAPDKSGLPSDRFSAERTGGSVSTLTIQRTQQEDSAVYLCASSLAWEGNSPLHFGNGTRLTVT.

The chain recombines TRBV6-5 with TRBJ2-7; no reliable D call. Per the germline V gene, CDR1 is MNHEY and CDR2 is SVGAGI. The CDR3 runs 13 residues. V lost 5 bases and J lost 4, with 12 bases in between. The CDR3 here is CASSPPPGYEQYF. In DNA, the CDR3 is TGTGCCAGCAGTCCCCCCCCAGGATACGAGCAGTACTTC.

The chain links TRBV7-6 to TRBJ2-1, with TRBD2 as a possible D gene (7 bases). This CDR3 region has 16 residues. V was clipped by 5 bases and J by 4 bases, with 18 bases between them. From germline, CDR1 is SGHVS and CDR2 FNYEAQ. The CDR3 sequence is CASSPTIGGRYNEQFF. CDR3 DNA sequence: TGTGCCAGCAGCCCGACTATCGGGGGGCGTTACAATGAGCAGTTCTTC.

Details on this clone: At one boundary the junction diverges from the germline segment, which might be a read error. This sequence joins TRBV2 and TRBJ1-2, with D possibly TRBD1 on 6 matching bases. The CDR3 has 14 residues. The germline V gene encodes CDR1 SNHLY and CDR2 FYNNEI. The CDR3 loop reads CASGETGRLDGYTF. The CDR3 coding sequence is TGTGCCAGCGGTGAAACAGGGAGATTGGATGGCTACACCTTC.

J is TRBJ1-6 and V is TRBV14; a possible D gene is TRBD1 (6 bases). Looked up from germline, CDR1 is SGHDN and CDR2 is FVKESK. The CDR3 is 14 amino acids. V was clipped by 10 bases and J by 4 bases, with 14 bases between them. CDR3 nucleotide sequence: TGTGCCACGTCGACAGGATATTATAATTCACCCCTCCACTTT. It encodes CATSTGYYNSPLHF. Using reference TRBV14 and TRBJ1-6 for the parts outside the CDR3, the full variable domain is EAGVTQFPSHSVIEKGQTVTLRCDPISGHDNLYWYRRVMGKEIKFLLHFVKESKQDESGMPNNRFLAERTGGTYSTLKVQPAELEDSGVYFCATSTGYYNSPLHFGNGTRLTVT.

V gene TRBV19 combines with J gene TRBJ2-1; 7 bases map to TRBD1. V was pared by 5 bases and J by 2 bases, with 6 bases of the junction left unmatched. In germline, CDR1 is LNHDA, CDR2 SQIVND (reference sequence). The CDR3 is made up of 15 amino acids. CDR3 coding DNA: TGTGCCAGTAGTCTATCCGGGACAGCCTACAATGAGCAGTTCTTC. Translated, it gives CASSLSGTAYNEQFF.

The chain uses TRBV29-1 and TRBJ2-1; D unclear. Germline V lookup: CDR1 SQVTM, CDR2 ANQGSEA. With 1 base removed from V and 10 bases from J, the gap between germline ends came to 8 bases. CDR3 length: 11 residues. The DNA of the CDR3 is TGCAGCGTTGAAGTTTTGCGGGAGCAGTTCTTC. Translation: CSVEVLREQFF.

J is TRBJ2-3 and V is TRBV5-5; possibly TRBD2 for D (6 bases). V was pared by 0 bases and J by 1 base, with 9 bases between. The CDR3 length is 15 residues. CDR1 and CDR2 from the germline V gene are SGHKS and YYEKEE (reference sequence). The CDR3: CASSLGGGGTDTQYF. For the CDR3, the DNA is TGTGCCAGCAGCTTGGGAGGAGGGGGCACAGATACGCAGTATTTT.

The genes are TRBV7-6 and TRBJ1-3; weak D call: TRBD1 (6 bases). Trimming left V 3 bases short and J 1 base short, with 13 bases between. CDR1 is SGHVS and CDR2 is FNYEAQ in the germline V gene. The CDR3 length is 16 residues. Here the CDR3 DNA reads TGTGCCAGCAGCTTTAGCCGCGGACAGTCTGGAAACACCATATATTTT. Encoded protein: CASSFSRGQSGNTIYF.

This clone was counted only a few times. The chain combines TRBV14 with TRBJ1-6; 7 nucleotides line up with TRBD1. The germline V gene has CDR1 SGHDN and CDR2 FVKESK. The junction had 7 bases not matched to a gene; V was cut back by 4 bases and J by 4 bases. The CDR3 totals 16 residues. CDR3 bases: TGTGCCAGCAGCCTCCAGACAGGGAGATATAATTCACCCCTCCACTTT. It specifies CASSLQTGRYNSPLHF.

The chain employs TRBV3-1 (or the pseudogene TRBV3-2) and TRBJ1-2; no definite D call. Germline V lookup: CDR1 LGHDT, CDR2 YNNKEL (reference sequence). CDR3 length equals 15 residues. V was clipped by 1 base and J by 5 bases, with 14 bases between them. CDR3 nucleotides: TGTGCCAGCAGCCAAGCGGTCGGCAGCGCATATGGCTACACCTTC. Its protein is CASSQAVGSAYGYTF.

This chain joins TRBV11-1 and TRBJ2-3, with TRBD2 identical over 7 bases. Trimming took 7 bases from V and 6 from J; bases not matched to a gene: 7. CDR1 is SGHAT, CDR2 FQDESV, per germline (reference sequence). The CDR3 covers 13 residues. The CDR3 DNA sequence: TGTGCCAGCAAGGGCGGGGGAATTGATACGCAGTATTTT. Translated, it gives CASKGGGIDTQYF. Using reference TRBV11-1 and TRBJ2-3 for the parts outside the CDR3, the full variable domain is EAEVAQSPRYKITEKSQAVAFWCDPISGHATLYWYRQILGQGPELLVQFQDESVVDDSQLPKDRFSAERLKGVDSTLKIQPAELGDSAMYLCASKGGGIDTQYFGPGTRLTVL.

The chain joins TRBV19 to TRBJ2-1, with 11 bases that match TRBD1. The CDR3 runs 15 residues. Germline V gene lookup returns CDR1 LNHDA and CDR2 SQIVND (reference sequence). J was trimmed by 5 bases and V by 6 bases; bases with no gene match: 6. CDR3 sequence (DNA): TGTGCCAGTAGAGAGTGGGGACAGGGGGACAATGAGCAGTTCTTC. Translation gives CASREWGQGDNEQFF.

V gene TRBV6-4 combines with J gene TRBJ2-2; 8 bases fit TRBD1. Germline lookup yields CDR1 MRHNA and CDR2 SNTAGT. Trimming at V came to 4 bases and at J to 6 bases, leaving 1 base not matched to a gene. This CDR3 contains 13 residues. CDR3 in amino acids: CASSAGGAGELFF. CDR3 bases: TGTGCCAGCAGTGCAGGGGGCGCCGGGGAGCTGTTTTTT.

J is TRBJ1-2 and V is TRBV18, with unresolved D. This CDR3 comprises 13 residues. Per germline, CDR1 KGHSH and CDR2 LQKENI. V was cut by 4 bases and J by 3 bases, with 9 bases left in between. CDR3 residues: CASSLETHYGYTF. As DNA, the CDR3 is TGTGCCAGCTCACTTGAGACACACTATGGCTACACCTTC.

This sequence joins TRBV5-1 and TRBJ2-7, with 10 bases aligning to TRBD1. CDR3 length: 14 amino acids. J gave up 4 bases and V 5 bases, and 6 bases lay outside the gene matches. Germline V gives CDR1 SGHRS, CDR2 YFSETQ. For the CDR3, the DNA is TGCGCCAGCAGAACGACAGGGGGCACTTACGAGCAGTACTTC. Protein: CASRTTGGTYEQYF.

This chain's CDR3 is CASSRTGEAYNEQFF. The CDR3 DNA reads TGTGCCAGCAGTAGGACAGGGGAAGCCTACAATGAGCAGTTCTTC. The rearrangement links TRBV6-5 to TRBJ2-1, with 9 bases fitting TRBD1. Germline V CDR1 and CDR2: MNHEY, SVGAGI. The trim removed 5 bases at V and 2 bases at J, leaving 4 bases unmatched. The CDR3 has 15 amino acids.